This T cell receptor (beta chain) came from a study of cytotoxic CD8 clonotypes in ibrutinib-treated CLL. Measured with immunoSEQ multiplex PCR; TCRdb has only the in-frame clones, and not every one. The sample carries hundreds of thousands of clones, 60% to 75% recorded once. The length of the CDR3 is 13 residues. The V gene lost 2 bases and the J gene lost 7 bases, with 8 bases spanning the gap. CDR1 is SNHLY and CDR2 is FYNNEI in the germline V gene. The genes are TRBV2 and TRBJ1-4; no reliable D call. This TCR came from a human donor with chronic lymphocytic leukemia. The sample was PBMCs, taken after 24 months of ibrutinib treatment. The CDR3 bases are TGTGCCAGCAGTGAATACCGAGCTGAAAAACTGTTTTTT. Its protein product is CASSEYRAEKLFF. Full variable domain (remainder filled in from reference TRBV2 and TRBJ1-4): EPEVTQTPSHQVTQMGQEVILRCVPISNHLYFYWYRQILGQKVEFLVSFYNNEISEKSEIFDDQFSVERPDGSNFTLKIRSTKLEDSAMYFCASSEYRAEKLFFGSGTQLSVL.